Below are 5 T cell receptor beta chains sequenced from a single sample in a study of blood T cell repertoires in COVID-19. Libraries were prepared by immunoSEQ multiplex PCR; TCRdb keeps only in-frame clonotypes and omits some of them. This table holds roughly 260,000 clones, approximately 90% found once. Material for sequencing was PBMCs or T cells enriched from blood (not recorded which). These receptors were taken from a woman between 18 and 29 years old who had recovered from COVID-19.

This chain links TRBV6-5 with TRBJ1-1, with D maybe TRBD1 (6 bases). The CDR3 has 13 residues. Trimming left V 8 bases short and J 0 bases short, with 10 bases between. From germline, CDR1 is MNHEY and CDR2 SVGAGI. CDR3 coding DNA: TGTGCCAGCGGACAGCAGATGAACACTGAAGCTTTCTTT. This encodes CASGQQMNTEAFF.

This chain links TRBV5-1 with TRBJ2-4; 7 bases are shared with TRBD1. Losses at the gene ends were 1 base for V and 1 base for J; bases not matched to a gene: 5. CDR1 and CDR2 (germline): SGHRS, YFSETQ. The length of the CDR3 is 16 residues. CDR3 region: CASSLPGTAAKNIQYF. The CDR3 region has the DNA TGCGCCAGCAGCTTGCCCGGGACAGCCGCCAAAAACATTCAGTACTTC.

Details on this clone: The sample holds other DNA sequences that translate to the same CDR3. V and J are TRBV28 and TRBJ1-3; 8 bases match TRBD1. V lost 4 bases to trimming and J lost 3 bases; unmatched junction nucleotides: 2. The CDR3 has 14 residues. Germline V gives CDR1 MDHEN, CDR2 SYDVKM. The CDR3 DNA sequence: TGTGCCAGCAGTTCCACAGGGGGTGGAAACACCATATATTTT. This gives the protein CASSSTGGGNTIYF.

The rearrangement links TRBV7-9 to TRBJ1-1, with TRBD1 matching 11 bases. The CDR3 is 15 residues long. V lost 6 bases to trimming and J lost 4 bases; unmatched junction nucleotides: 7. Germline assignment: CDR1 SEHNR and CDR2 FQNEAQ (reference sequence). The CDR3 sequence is CASSYSGTGGTEAFF. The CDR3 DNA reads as TGTGCCAGCAGTTACTCCGGGACAGGGGGCACTGAAGCTTTCTTT.

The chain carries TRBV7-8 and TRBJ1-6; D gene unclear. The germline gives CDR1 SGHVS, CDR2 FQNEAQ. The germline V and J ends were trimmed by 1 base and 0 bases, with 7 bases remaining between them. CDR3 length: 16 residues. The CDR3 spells CASSLVGSSYNSPLHF. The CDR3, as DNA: TGTGCCAGCAGCTTAGTGGGGAGCTCCTATAATTCACCCCTCCACTTT.